These 9 T cell receptor beta chains share one sample of origin, sequenced in a study of blood T cell repertoires in COVID-19 (dated by TCRdb to about 2020). Libraries were made using the immunoSEQ multiplex PCR assay. TCRdb holds this immuneACCESS table with in-frame rearrangements only. Some clones are missing; in checked studies, unresolved V genes explain under half, and the rest has no known cause. The sample data list 80,000 to 90,000 clones, and about four fifths of these were observed just once. 0.95% to 1.5% of the sample lies in the top ten. The sequenced material came from peripheral blood. These receptor sequences come from a woman aged 80 or over with acute or convalescent COVID-19.

The chain employs TRBV7-2 and TRBJ2-1; 8 nucleotides agree with TRBD2. Germline values: CDR1 SGHTA, CDR2 FQGNSA. Trimming removed 3 bases from V and 2 bases from J; junction bases left unmatched: 6. This CDR3 has 16 amino acids. The CDR3 DNA reads as TGTGCCAGCAGCTTCGATAGCGGGGCGACCTACAATGAGCAGTTCTTC. Its translation: CASSFDSGATYNEQFF.

V and J are TRBV19 and TRBJ2-1; TRBD2 agrees at 14 bases. The CDR3 has 15 amino acids. The V gene's germline CDR1 is LNHDA and CDR2 SQIVND (reference sequence). J was trimmed by 1 base and V by 10 bases; bases with no gene match: 3. The CDR3 spells CATRLAGGSYNEQFF. DNA of the CDR3: TGTGCCACCCGACTAGCGGGGGGGTCCTACAATGAGCAGTTCTTC.

This chain connects TRBV6-1 to TRBJ1-6; D is ambiguous. Trimming removed 3 bases from V and 7 bases from J, with 13 bases in between. Germline V gene data show CDR1 as MNHNS and CDR2 as SASEGT. The CDR3 is made up of 15 amino acids. The CDR3 DNA follows: TGTGCCAGCAGTGAGTCCGTAAGAGGAAATTCACCCCTCCACTTT. This codes for CASSESVRGNSPLHF.

This clone has only one observation. The CDR3 region is CASSQATGNTIYF. CDR3 bases: TGCGCCAGCAGCCAAGCTACTGGAAACACCATATATTTT. The V call is TRBV10-1, the J call TRBJ1-3; D gene ambiguous. Deletions cut 6 bases from V and 2 bases from J, with 8 bases between. The germline V gene has CDR1 WNHNN and CDR2 SYGVQD (reference sequence). The CDR3 runs 13 residues.

V gene TRBV5-1 combines with J gene TRBJ1-2; D possibly corresponds to TRBD1 (6 bases). The germline V gene has CDR1 SGHRS and CDR2 YFSETQ. The V end lost 0 bases, the J end lost 2 bases, and 11 bases lay between the germline ends. The CDR3 is 15 residues long. CDR3 nucleotide sequence: TGCGCCAGCAGCTTGGCGGCAGGGGCCAACTATGGCTACACCTTC. Translating gives CASSLAAGANYGYTF. Full variable domain (rest looked up from reference TRBV5-1 and TRBJ1-2): KAGVTQTPRYLIKTRGQQVTLSCSPISGHRSVSWYQQTPGQGLQFLFEYFSETQRNKGNFPGRFSGRQFSNSRSEMNVSTLELGDSALYLCASSLAAGANYGYTFGSGTRLTVV.

The chain carries TRBV4-2 and TRBJ1-4; D unclear. The CDR3 covers 14 residues. Germline CDR1 and CDR2: LGHNA and YNFKEQ. V lost 0 bases to trimming and J lost 8 bases, with 10 bases between them. CDR3 coding DNA: TGTGCCAGCAGCCAAGACAGGTTGAGCGAAAAACTGTTTTTT. Amino acids: CASSQDRLSEKLFF.

The V and J genes are TRBV5-8 and TRBJ2-1, with D maybe TRBD2 (5 bases). Germline CDR1 and CDR2: SGHTS and YDEGEE. V was shortened by 4 bases and J by 5 bases, with 13 bases between the two germline ends. CDR3 length equals 14 residues. This CDR3 is CASSERVSNNEQFF. The CDR3 bases are TGTGCCAGCAGCGAGAGGGTCAGTAACAATGAGCAGTTCTTC.

V usage is TRBV7-9 and J usage is TRBJ1-1; 9 bases align to TRBD1. Germline V gives CDR1 SEHNR, CDR2 FQNEAQ (reference sequence). The J segment lost 5 bases and the V segment lost 6 bases, leaving 7 bases of the junction unmatched. The CDR3 runs 14 residues. CDR3 residues: CASSSRQGGTEAFF. CDR3 DNA sequence: TGTGCCAGCAGTAGTAGACAGGGGGGGACTGAAGCTTTCTTT.

The V call is TRBV18, the J call TRBJ1-4, with unresolved D. Germline assignment: CDR1 KGHSH and CDR2 LQKENI. There are 14 residues in the CDR3. Trimming cost V 1 base and J 6 bases, with 9 bases left between them. CDR3 protein: CASSPRGRDEKLFF. CDR3 sequence (DNA): TGTGCCAGCTCACCACGAGGCCGGGATGAAAAACTGTTTTTT.